The 9 T cell receptor beta chains presented below share a single source sample, sequenced in a study of blood T cell repertoires in COVID-19. This table comes from immunoSEQ multiplex PCR, and its TCRdb copy is limited to in-frame clones, with some not included. The sample shows some 63,000 clones, approximately 85% of them seen only once. Sequenced material: peripheral blood. These receptors originate from a human donor in a cohort sampled during active COVID-19.

This sequence joins TRBV7-7 and TRBJ2-5; 10 bases agree with TRBD2. The V and J ends lost 1 base and 2 bases, in that order; junction bases with no gene match: 7. Per germline, CDR1 SSHAT and CDR2 FNYEAQ (reference sequence). This CDR3 contains 17 residues. This CDR3 is CASSLVENSGGQETQYF. The CDR3 DNA reads as TGTGCCAGCAGCTTAGTCGAGAATAGCGGGGGGCAAGAGACCCAGTACTTC.

This chain joins TRBV6-5 and TRBJ2-3; 10 nucleotides line up with TRBD2. With 0 bases clipped from V and 5 bases from J, the junction kept 5 bases outside the gene matches. The CDR3 has 16 amino acids. CDR1 MNHEY and CDR2 SVGAGI come from the germline V gene. The CDR3 is CASSYSYASGGDTQYF. The CDR3 region has the DNA TGTGCCAGCAGTTACTCGTACGCTAGCGGGGGAGATACGCAGTATTTT.

The chain uses TRBV14 and TRBJ2-7, with a tentative D call TRBD1 (6 bases). The CDR3 runs 14 residues. Trimming cost V 4 bases and J 2 bases, with 12 bases left between them. The germline V gene has CDR1 SGHDN and CDR2 FVKESK. CDR3 sequence reads: CASSPLTGTYEQYF. The CDR3 DNA sequence: TGTGCCAGCAGCCCCTTGACAGGCACCTACGAGCAGTACTTC.

The chain employs TRBV19 and TRBJ2-3; D unresolved. The germline gives CDR1 LNHDA, CDR2 SQIVND (reference sequence). V gave up 3 bases and J gave up 5 bases, with 12 bases separating them. The CDR3 is 14 residues long. CDR3 nucleotide sequence: TGTGCCAGTAGTATCGCGCCGGAGCGAGATACGCAGTATTTT. This encodes CASSIAPERDTQYF. The variable domain in full, completed from reference TRBV19 and TRBJ2-3, reads DGGITQSPKYLFRKEGQNVTLSCEQNLNHDAMYWYRQDPGQGLRLIYYSQIVNDFQKGDIAEGYSVSREKKESFPLTVTSAQKNPTAFYLCASSIAPERDTQYFGPGTRLTVL.

The chain combines TRBV11-2 with TRBJ2-7, with D tentatively TRBD2 (7 bases). Trimming shortened V by 5 bases and J by 0 bases, and 20 bases separated the two germline ends. Germline values: CDR1 SGHAT, CDR2 FQNNGV. CDR3 length: 17 residues. The CDR3 bases are TGTGCCAGCAGCACACTGGGGGGGGCGGGGAGCTCCTACGAGCAGTACTTC. Protein sequence: CASSTLGGAGSSYEQYF.

The chain joins TRBV9 to TRBJ2-2, with TRBD2 matching 11 bases. This CDR3 spans 16 amino acids. Germline CDR1 SGDLS, CDR2 YYNGEE. Germline trimming cut 4 bases from V and 6 bases from J; bases unmatched to any gene: 8. CDR3 in DNA: TGTGCCAGCAGCCTTGCTAGCGGGGGGAGTTCCGGGGAGCTGTTTTTT. Protein sequence: CASSLASGGSSGELFF.

The V gene is TRBV5-4, the J gene TRBJ2-5; D remains unclear. The CDR3 contains 14 residues. Deletions cut 3 bases from V and 2 bases from J, with 11 bases between. Germline V CDR1 and CDR2: SGHNT, YYREEE (reference sequence). The CDR3 protein is CASSSGLEQETQYF. CDR3 in DNA: TGTGCCAGCAGCTCGGGTTTGGAACAAGAGACCCAGTACTTC.

This clone was seen more than once but under ten times. The chain is built from TRBV5-1 and TRBJ1-2, with no clear D. Germline V gives CDR1 SGHRS, CDR2 YFSETQ. This CDR3 contains 13 residues. V lost 4 bases to trimming and J lost 5 bases, with 12 bases between them. Written as DNA, the CDR3 is TGCGCCAGCAGCCTTGACGGGGATTATGGCTACACCTTC. It encodes CASSLDGDYGYTF. Drawing the rest from reference TRBV5-1 and TRBJ1-2, the complete variable domain is KAGVTQTPRYLIKTRGQQVTLSCSPISGHRSVSWYQQTPGQGLQFLFEYFSETQRNKGNFPGRFSGRQFSNSRSEMNVSTLELGDSALYLCASSLDGDYGYTFGSGTRLTVV.

The gene calls are TRBV30 and TRBJ2-7; no clear D. Trimming pared 1 base from V and 2 bases from J, leaving 9 bases between. Germline CDR1 is GTSNPN and CDR2 is SVGIG (reference sequence). The CDR3 runs to 13 residues. In nucleotides, the CDR3 is TGTGCCTGGAGTGCAGGAAACACCTACGAGCAGTACTTC. It encodes CAWSAGNTYEQYF.